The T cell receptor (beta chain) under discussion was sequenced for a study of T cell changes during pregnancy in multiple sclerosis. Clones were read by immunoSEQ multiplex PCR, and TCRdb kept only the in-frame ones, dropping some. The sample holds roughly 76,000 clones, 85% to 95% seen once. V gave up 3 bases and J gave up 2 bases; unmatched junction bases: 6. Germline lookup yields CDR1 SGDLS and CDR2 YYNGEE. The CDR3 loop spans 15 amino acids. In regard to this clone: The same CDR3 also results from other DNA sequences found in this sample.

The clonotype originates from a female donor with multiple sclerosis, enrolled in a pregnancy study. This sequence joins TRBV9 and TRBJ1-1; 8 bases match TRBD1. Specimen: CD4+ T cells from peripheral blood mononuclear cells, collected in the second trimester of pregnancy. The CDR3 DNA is TGTGCCAGCAGCGCTCGGACAGGGCGAAACACTGAAGCTTTCTTT. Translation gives CASSARTGRNTEAFF.